This T cell receptor (beta chain) emerged from a study of cytomegalovirus exposure and HLA in healthy donors. Between the trimmed V and J ends, which lost 4 bases and 3 bases, there was a span of 12 bases. Germline V gene lookup returns CDR1 MNHNS and CDR2 SASEGT. The CDR3 runs 14 residues. Overall study results and limits: In a later analysis, TCR beta V- and J-gene trimming was associated with a missense DCLRE1C variant.

13 Jbeta primers and 60 Vbeta primers were used for the PCR. Clones were read by immunoSEQ multiplex PCR, and TCRdb kept only the in-frame ones, dropping some. Found here are 150,000 to 200,000 clones, more than 60% of them singletons; the top ten hold about 3.1%. A remark on this clone: Its antigen is as yet unknown.

All the people who gave samples were healthy bone marrow donors. Donors were nominally healthy when sampled, though unrecorded immune exposures were likely. V and J are TRBV6-1 and TRBJ1-1, with a tentative D call TRBD1 (6 bases). The sequenced sample was PBMCs. The TCR originated in a woman between 45 and 65 years old in good health and CMV-seropositive. CDR3 region: CASSANRVDTEAFF. In nucleotides, the CDR3 is TGTGCCAGCAGTGCGAACAGGGTAGACACTGAAGCTTTCTTT.